Below are 14 T cell receptor beta chains sequenced from a single sample in a study of control samples from healthy donors and cancer patients. The data were produced by immunoSEQ multiplex PCR, yet TCRdb's version contains in-frame clones alone and is incomplete. The sample lists 30,000 to 40,000 clones, 83% occurring once. Sequenced input: PBMCs. The receptors were gathered from a woman aged 60 to 75 with lung cancer.

The chain carries TRBV11-2 and TRBJ1-1, with D hard to call. The V end was cut by 3 bases, the J end by 0 bases, with 2 bases between. CDR3 length: 12 amino acids. CDR1 and CDR2 (germline): SGHAT, FQNNGV. CDR3 in amino acids: CASSFLNTEAFF. The CDR3 coding sequence is TGTGCCAGCAGCTTTTTGAACACTGAAGCTTTCTTT.

V usage is TRBV27 and J usage is TRBJ1-5, with D unclear. V lost 2 bases and J 0 bases, leaving 5 bases between the germline ends. CDR1 is MNHEY and CDR2 is SMNVEV in the germline V gene (reference sequence). The CDR3 has 14 amino acids. CDR3 nucleotide sequence: TGTGCCAGCAGTTTAAGGTATAGCAATCAGCCCCAGCATTTT. Encoded protein: CASSLRYSNQPQHF.

The V call is TRBV18, the J call TRBJ2-7; possible D gene TRBD2, 5 bases. CDR3 length: 13 residues. Looked up from germline, CDR1 is KGHSH and CDR2 is LQKENI. V was clipped by 0 bases and J by 5 bases, with 8 bases between them. The CDR3 region is CASSPPKRDEQYF. For the CDR3, the DNA is TGTGCCAGCTCACCACCGAAGAGGGACGAGCAGTACTTC.

This sequence joins TRBV28 and TRBJ1-4; TRBD1 is a possible D gene (6 bases). Trimming shortened V by 7 bases and J by 7 bases, and 16 bases separated the two germline ends. Germline lookup yields CDR1 MDHEN and CDR2 SYDVKM. The CDR3 sequence is 14 residues long. The CDR3 sequence: CASKGGGVGEKLFF. In nucleotides, the CDR3 is TGTGCCAGCAAGGGGGGTGGGGTAGGTGAAAAACTGTTTTTT. The full variable domain, completed using reference TRBV28 and TRBJ1-4, is DVKVTQSSRYLVKRTGEKVFLECVQDMDHENMFWYRQDPGLGLRLIYFSYDVKMKEKGDIPEGYSVSREKKERFSLILESASTNQTSMYLCASKGGGVGEKLFFGSGTQLSVL.

CDR3 DNA: TGTGCCAGCACCCTGATTCAGGGAGATGAGCAGTTCTTC. Residues: CASTLIQGDEQFF. The chain joins TRBV12-3 or TRBV12-4 to TRBJ2-1; D is perhaps TRBD1 or TRBD2 (5 bases each). The length of the CDR3 is 13 residues. V was trimmed by 7 bases and J by 8 bases, leaving 15 bases between them.

The gene calls are TRBV9 and TRBJ2-2; weak D call: TRBD1 (5 bases). V was shortened by 4 bases and J by 5 bases, with 12 bases between the two germline ends. This CDR3 spans 14 amino acids. Germline assignment: CDR1 SGDLS and CDR2 YYNGEE. The CDR3 DNA sequence: TGTGCCAGCAGCCCTACAGGTTCGACCGGGGAGCTGTTTTTT. Protein sequence: CASSPTGSTGELFF.

This chain links TRBV6-5 with TRBJ1-1; the D is unclear. Germline CDR1 MNHEY, CDR2 SVGAGI. The CDR3 spans 16 residues. Between the trimmed V and J ends, which lost 3 bases and 0 bases, there was a span of 14 bases. The CDR3 loop reads CASSYKSGDLNTEAFF. The CDR3 bases are TGTGCCAGCAGTTATAAAAGTGGGGATTTGAACACTGAAGCTTTCTTT.

The rearrangement links TRBV10-3 to TRBJ1-1; unclear D gene. The CDR3 has 15 residues. The V and J ends lost 3 bases and 0 bases respectively, with 11 bases between them. Germline V gene lookup returns CDR1 ENHRY and CDR2 SYGVKD. CDR3: CAISDTREMNTEAFF. The CDR3 coding sequence is TGTGCCATCAGTGATACAAGGGAGATGAACACTGAAGCTTTCTTT.

The rearrangement joins TRBV10-1 to TRBJ2-1; D remains unclear. This CDR3 spans 14 amino acids. V was cut by 6 bases and J by 5 bases, with 14 bases left in between. Germline CDR1 is WNHNN and CDR2 is SYGVQD (reference sequence). This CDR3 is CASSFFRNHNEQFF. CDR3 sequence (DNA): TGCGCCAGCAGCTTTTTTCGGAATCACAATGAGCAGTTCTTC.

The chain carries TRBV2 and TRBJ2-1; 8 bases are shared with TRBD1. From germline, CDR1 is SNHLY and CDR2 FYNNEI. V gave up 6 bases and J gave up 0 bases; unmatched junction bases: 4. CDR3 length: 15 amino acids. Here the CDR3 reads CASSRDRGSYNEQFF. CDR3 DNA: TGTGCCAGCAGCCGAGACAGGGGCTCCTACAATGAGCAGTTCTTC.

The chain is built from TRBV14 and TRBJ1-2; no definite D call. V dropped 6 bases and J dropped 4 bases, with 18 bases sitting between them. Germline loops: CDR1 SGHDN, CDR2 FVKESK. CDR3 size: 15 residues. This CDR3 is CASSGGPTILYGYTF. The CDR3 DNA reads as TGTGCCAGCAGTGGAGGCCCGACGATTCTCTATGGCTACACCTTC.

This clone was detected once. The chain carries TRBV6-5 and TRBJ1-3, with D unclear. V lost 7 bases to trimming and J lost 2 bases, with 9 bases between them. Germline loops: CDR1 MNHEY, CDR2 SVGAGI. This CDR3 contains 13 residues. The CDR3 coding sequence is TGTGCCAGCAATCCTCAGCCTGGAAACACCATATATTTT. This encodes CASNPQPGNTIYF.

The chain joins TRBV6-5 to TRBJ2-2; D gene ambiguous. With 3 bases removed from V and 1 base from J, the gap between germline ends came to 6 bases. CDR3 size: 14 residues. The germline gives CDR1 MNHEY, CDR2 SVGAGI. This chain's CDR3 is CASSYRLNTGELFF. The CDR3 DNA reads TGTGCCAGCAGTTATAGGTTGAACACCGGGGAGCTGTTTTTT.

The chain combines TRBV6-5 with TRBJ2-7, with 8 bases lining up with TRBD1. From germline, CDR1 is MNHEY and CDR2 SVGAGI. The V segment lost 7 bases and the J segment 8 bases; nucleotides outside the gene matches: 16. This CDR3 spans 15 amino acids. CDR3 amino acids: CASTLEDRELYKQYF. The CDR3 region has the DNA TGTGCCAGCACCCTAGAGGACAGGGAGTTGTACAAGCAGTACTTC.